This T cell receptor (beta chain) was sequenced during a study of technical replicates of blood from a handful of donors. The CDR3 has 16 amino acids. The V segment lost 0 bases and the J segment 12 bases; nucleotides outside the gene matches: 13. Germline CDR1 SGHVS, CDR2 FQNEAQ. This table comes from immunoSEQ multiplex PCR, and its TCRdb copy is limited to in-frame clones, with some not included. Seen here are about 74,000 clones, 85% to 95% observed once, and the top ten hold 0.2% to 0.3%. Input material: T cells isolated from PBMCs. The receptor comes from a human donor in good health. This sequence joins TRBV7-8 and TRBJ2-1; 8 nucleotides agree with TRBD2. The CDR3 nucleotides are TGTGCCAGCAGCTTAGCGCCAGCGGGGGTGACAGGCGGGCAGTTCTTC. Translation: CASSLAPAGVTGGQFF. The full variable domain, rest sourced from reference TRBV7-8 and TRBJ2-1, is GAGVSQSPRYKVAKRGQDVALRCDPISGHVSLFWYQQALGQGPEFLTYFQNEAQLDKSGLPSDRFFAERPEGSVSTLKIQRTQQEDSAVYLCASSLAPAGVTGGQFFGPGTRLTVL.